These 25 T cell receptor beta chains were all obtained from the same sample, sequenced in a study of metastatic and nonmetastatic thyroid tumors (dated by TCRdb to 2020 to 2021). No patient had received any treatment before thyroid surgery. Libraries came from PCR. This sample was sequenced with an Illumina HiSeq 4000. In TCRdb, the public reads were trimmed at Q25 with fastp and aligned with MiXCR, with productive beta chains retained. In this sample the table shows about 20,000 clones, roughly 23% of which occur a single time. Over 70% of the sample belongs to the ten largest clones. The specimen sequenced was blood. Source of these receptors: a male donor with papillary thyroid cancer or a benign thyroid nodule (not recorded which). Some clones in this sample may be carry-over from other donors' samples.

Only a few counts were recorded for this clone. This chain joins TRBV2 and TRBJ2-7; D assignment may be TRBD1 or TRBD2 (6 bases each). V shed 2 bases and J shed 5 bases, with 16 bases lying between them. The CDR3 is made up of 15 amino acids. Germline V gene data show CDR1 as SNHLY and CDR2 as FYNNEI. This CDR3 reads CASSEKGDWRDEQYF. The CDR3 nucleotides read TGTGCCAGCAGTGAAAAGGGGGATTGGAGGGACGAGCAGTACTTC.

CDR3 amino acids: CAWRTSGSYNEQFF. CDR3 DNA: TGTGCCTGGAGAACTAGCGGGAGCTACAATGAGCAGTTCTTC. The chain is built from TRBV30 and TRBJ2-1, with 11 bases lining up with TRBD2. The length of the CDR3 is 14 residues. The germline V gene has CDR1 GTSNPN and CDR2 SVGIG (reference sequence). V trimming: 3 bases; J trimming: 3 bases; junction bases outside the gene matches: 1.

This clone was recorded at least ten times. The V gene is TRBV16, the J gene TRBJ2-2, with TRBD1 matching 9 bases. The germline V gene has CDR1 KGHSY and CDR2 FQNENV. The CDR3 sequence is 16 residues long. With 2 bases clipped from V and 5 bases from J, the junction kept 6 bases outside the gene matches. CDR3 region: CASSQTDRGATGELFF. CDR3 in DNA: TGTGCCAGCAGCCAAACTGACAGGGGGGCGACCGGGGAGCTGTTTTTT.

This clone was seen only a few times. The genes are TRBV2 and TRBJ2-1; no firm D call. The CDR3 loop spans 11 amino acids. The V gene lost 4 bases and the J gene lost 9 bases, with 7 bases spanning the gap. Germline assignment: CDR1 SNHLY and CDR2 FYNNEI. In DNA, the CDR3 is TGTGCCAGCAGTGTCCTTACTGAGCAGTTCTTC. Translation gives CASSVLTEQFF.

The chain combines TRBV25-1 with TRBJ2-7; no firm D call. V was cut by 5 bases and J by 7 bases, with 21 bases left in between. The germline V gene has CDR1 MGHDK and CDR2 SYGVNS. CDR3 size: 15 residues. The CDR3, as DNA: TGTGCCAGCAGTTCTTTTCCCACCGGAGACTTGGAGCAGTACTTC. It is translated as CASSSFPTGDLEQYF.

This clone was seen repeatedly, ten times or more. The J gene is TRBJ2-5, the V gene TRBV9; 8 bases are a match to TRBD1. Germline CDR1 is SGDLS and CDR2 is YYNGEE. J gave up 2 bases and V 6 bases, and 12 bases lay outside the gene matches. The CDR3 runs to 16 residues. The CDR3 coding sequence is TGTGCCAGCACCAAAAGATCAGGGGGCGCTCAAGAGACCCAGTACTTC. Translated: CASTKRSGGAQETQYF.

In its sample, this clone was seen many times. V is TRBV30 and J is TRBJ1-6, with D maybe TRBD1 (5 bases). Germline V CDR1 and CDR2: GTSNPN, SVGIG (reference sequence). This CDR3 spans 14 amino acids. The V gene lost 2 bases and the J gene lost 7 bases, with 12 bases spanning the gap. The CDR3 here is CAWSLGGVNSPLHF. As DNA, the CDR3 is TGTGCCTGGAGTTTGGGGGGGGTCAATTCACCCCTCCACTTT.

This clone was detected ten times or more. The V call is TRBV20-1, the J call TRBJ1-2; D might be TRBD1 (6 bases). The CDR3 totals 13 residues. V lost 6 bases and J lost 0, with 11 bases in between. Germline V lookup: CDR1 DFQATT, CDR2 SNEGSKA (reference sequence). The CDR3 nucleotides are TGCAGTGCGCACGACAGGACTAACTATGGCTACACCTTC. It encodes CSAHDRTNYGYTF.

CDR3: CASSLALLTNEQFF. The CDR3 nucleotides read TGTGCCAGCAGCTTAGCACTCCTAACCAATGAGCAGTTCTTC. This chain links TRBV7-2 with TRBJ2-1; D remains unclear. Per germline, CDR1 SGHTA and CDR2 FQGNSA. V dropped 0 bases and J dropped 6 bases, with 9 bases sitting between them. The length of the CDR3 is 14 residues.

The chain has TRBV6-1 and TRBJ1-6; possible D gene TRBD1, 5 bases. The ends were cut back, 7 bases at V and 6 bases at J, with 10 bases in the middle. This CDR3 region has 13 residues. Germline V gene sequence: CDR1 MNHNS, CDR2 SASEGT. CDR3 DNA: TGTGCCAGCAAAGACAGCCTTAATTCACCCCTCCACTTT. Translating gives CASKDSLNSPLHF.

The chain links TRBV6-1 to TRBJ2-1; D is uncertain. Trimming took off 6 bases at V and 8 bases at J, with 14 bases between the two ends. The germline CDR1 and CDR2 sequences are MNHNS and SASEGT. This CDR3 comprises 13 residues. The CDR3 loop is CASRLAVWDEQFF. The CDR3 nucleotides read TGTGCCAGCAGGTTGGCGGTTTGGGATGAGCAGTTCTTC.

Points on this clone: At one boundary the junction diverges from the germline segment, which might be a read error. The chain carries TRBV30 and TRBJ2-2; tentatively, D is TRBD2 (6 bases). This CDR3 has 13 residues. Germline V CDR1 and CDR2: GTSNPN, SVGIG (reference sequence). Written as DNA, the CDR3 is TGTTCCTGGAGACTACCGGGAGCCGGGGAGCTGTTTTTT. Its protein product is CSWRLPGAGELFF.

This clone appeared a few times. The rearrangement links TRBV2 to TRBJ2-5; possibly TRBD1 or TRBD2 for D (5 bases each). The CDR3 contains 15 residues. Germline CDR1 SNHLY, CDR2 FYNNEI. Trimming took off 6 bases at V and 2 bases at J, with 16 bases between the two ends. Here the CDR3 reads CASRCEGSYQETQYF. Written as DNA, the CDR3 is TGTGCCAGCAGATGCGAGGGGAGCTATCAAGAGACCCAGTACTTC.

At least ten counts were recorded for this clone. This chain joins TRBV28 and TRBJ2-1; 7 nucleotides match TRBD2. Germline values: CDR1 MDHEN, CDR2 SYDVKM. This CDR3 region has 13 residues. Unmatched junction bases numbered 11, after V lost 8 bases and J lost 10 bases. The CDR3 DNA reads as TGTGCCAGCGGACTTGCGGGGGAGAGGGAGCAGTTCTTC. Its translation is CASGLAGEREQFF.

This clone was seen a few times. J is TRBJ1-2 and V is TRBV6-2 or TRBV6-3; 10 bases line up with TRBD1. Germline CDR1 MNHEY, CDR2 SVGEGT. The CDR3 totals 18 residues. J lost 5 bases, V lost 6 bases, and 18 bases had no gene match. Here the CDR3 reads CASSPAGTGEREGYGYTF. CDR3 DNA sequence: TGTGCCAGCAGCCCTGCCGGGACAGGGGAGAGGGAGGGGTATGGCTACACCTTC.

Many counts were recorded for this clone. The junction departs from germline at one end; a sequencing error may be responsible. Within the sample, other DNA sequences also encode this same CDR3. The chain links TRBV9 to TRBJ2-1; a possible D gene is TRBD2 (5 bases). There are 14 residues in the CDR3. Germline CDR1 and CDR2: SGDLS and YYNGEE. The DNA of the CDR3 is TGTGCCAGTAGCGTCCCAGCGGTATACAATGAGCAGTTCTTC. This sequence encodes CASSVPAVYNEQFF.

The gene calls are TRBV5-1 and TRBJ1-1, with D maybe TRBD1 (6 bases). The V end lost 4 bases, the J end lost 6 bases, and 16 bases lay between the germline ends. The CDR3 spans 14 residues. The germline V gene has CDR1 SGHRS and CDR2 YFSETQ. CDR3 DNA sequence: TGCGCCAGCAGCCCACAACAGGGATATGCTGAAGCTTTCTTT. It yields the protein CASSPQQGYAEAFF. Full variable domain (rest looked up from reference TRBV5-1 and TRBJ1-1): KAGVTQTPRYLIKTRGQQVTLSCSPISGHRSVSWYQQTPGQGLQFLFEYFSETQRNKGNFPGRFSGRQFSNSRSEMNVSTLELGDSALYLCASSPQQGYAEAFFGQGTRLTVV.

This clone has at least ten counts. This chain joins TRBV6-4 and TRBJ2-3, with 9 positions matching TRBD2. This CDR3 comprises 16 residues. Germline V CDR1 and CDR2: MRHNA, SNTAGT. The V and J ends lost 3 bases and 4 bases, in that order; junction bases with no gene match: 8. For the CDR3, the DNA is TGTGCCAGCAGTGAACAGGCGGGAGGGCCCGCAGATACGCAGTATTTT. Residues: CASSEQAGGPADTQYF.

This rearrangement joins TRBV28 to TRBJ1-1; D unresolved. The CDR3 has 12 amino acids. The V end lost 4 bases, the J end lost 8 bases, and 11 bases lay between the germline ends. CDR1 and CDR2 (germline): MDHEN, SYDVKM. The CDR3 spells CASSYLLGEAFF. The CDR3 nucleotides read TGTGCCAGCAGTTACCTACTCGGGGAAGCTTTCTTT.

This clone was found many times. The sample holds other DNA sequences that translate to the same CDR3. The chain has TRBV28 and TRBJ2-7; TRBD2 aligns across 11 bases. The V and J ends lost 6 bases and 2 bases, in that order; junction bases with no gene match: 12. The CDR3 consists of 17 residues. CDR1 is MDHEN, CDR2 SYDVKM, per germline. The CDR3 coding sequence is TGTGCCAGCAGCTCTACCCGACTAGCGGGAAGCACCTACGAGCAGTACTTC. This sequence encodes CASSSTRLAGSTYEQYF.

This clone was found many times. This chain joins TRBV18 and TRBJ2-7, with TRBD1 matching 9 bases. This CDR3 has 17 amino acids. Germline V lookup: CDR1 KGHSH, CDR2 LQKENI. V was pared by 1 base and J by 2 bases, with 9 bases of the junction left unmatched. CDR3 nucleotides: TGTGCCAGCTCACCACTTTCCCGACAGGGGGGGACCTACGAGCAGTACTTC. As protein: CASSPLSRQGGTYEQYF.

This chain joins TRBV20-1 and TRBJ2-1; 7 bases are shared with TRBD2. The CDR3 consists of 12 residues. J was trimmed by 6 bases and V by 6 bases; bases with no gene match: 5. The germline V gene encodes CDR1 DFQATT and CDR2 SNEGSKA (reference sequence). As DNA, the CDR3 is TGCAGTGCGCGGGGCGGGGGCAATGAGCAGTTCTTC. Its translation is CSARGGGNEQFF.

The chain couples TRBV5-1 to TRBJ2-7; TRBD1 is a possible D gene (6 bases). The ends were cut back, 4 bases at V and 7 bases at J, with 18 bases in the middle. This CDR3 has 14 amino acids. CDR1 and CDR2 (germline): SGHRS, YFSETQ. The CDR3 protein is CASSPTRGVKEQYF. The CDR3 coding sequence is TGCGCCAGCAGCCCAACCAGGGGAGTAAAAGAGCAGTACTTC.

The rearrangement joins TRBV7-2 to TRBJ1-1, with 7 bases that match TRBD1. Germline trimming cut 1 base from V and 2 bases from J; bases unmatched to any gene: 4. Germline CDR1 reads SGHTA; CDR2 reads FQGNSA. The CDR3 totals 15 residues. The CDR3 bases are TGTGCCAGCAGCTTAGGGAACAGGGGAAACACTGAAGCTTTCTTT. It codes for CASSLGNRGNTEAFF.

This rearrangement joins TRBV5-1 to TRBJ2-1; 12 bases agree with TRBD2. V gave up 5 bases and J gave up 6 bases; unmatched junction bases: 9. The CDR3 is 16 residues long. Germline CDR1 reads SGHRS; CDR2 reads YFSETQ. The CDR3 nucleotides are TGCGCCAGCAGTCAAGGACTAGCGGGAACCGGCAATGAGCAGTTCTTC. The encoded protein is CASSQGLAGTGNEQFF.